The 32 T cell receptor beta chains below were found in one sample sequenced in a study of T cells in Graves' hyperthyroidism and ophthalmopathy. RNA transcripts yielded amplified TCR beta CDR3 regions. With the HTBI primer set, the TCR CDR3 went through a first round of RT-PCR. TCRdb analysed the multiplex PCR reads with MiXCR anew, one entry per CDR3 protein. The sample shows 480,000 or so distinct CDR3 sequences, 40% to 50% of them seen only once. The sequenced material came from peripheral blood or thyroid tissue (not recorded which). These TCRs come from an adult woman with Graves' disease, either hyperthyroidism or ophthalmopathy (not recorded which).

V is TRBV19 and J is TRBJ1-1; D possibly corresponds to TRBD1 (6 bases). Between the trimmed V and J ends, which lost 7 bases and 0 bases, there was a span of 18 bases. Germline assignment: CDR1 LNHDA and CDR2 SQIVND (reference sequence). The CDR3 runs 16 residues. The CDR3 here is CASISRDKRMNTEAFF. The CDR3 coding sequence is TGTGCCAGTATCAGCCGGGACAAGAGAATGAACACTGAAGCTTTCTTT.

The J gene is TRBJ2-7, the V gene TRBV7-7; D call uncertain. The V end lost 5 bases, the J end lost 0 bases, and 11 bases lay between the germline ends. Germline CDR1 reads SSHAT; CDR2 reads FNYEAQ (reference sequence). The length of the CDR3 is 14 residues. CDR3 loop: CASSAARSSYEQYF. DNA for the CDR3: TGTGCCAGCAGCGCGGCCCGGAGCTCCTACGAGCAGTACTTC.

This clonotype has a single count. The genes are TRBV20-1 and TRBJ2-1; no clear D. The CDR3 covers 12 residues. CDR1 and CDR2 from the germline V gene are DFQATT and SNEGSKA (reference sequence). Trimming took off 2 bases at V and 7 bases at J, with 9 bases between the two ends. This CDR3 reads CSARPFENEQFF. As DNA, the CDR3 is TGCAGTGCTAGACCCTTCGAGAATGAGCAGTTCTTC.

The chain is built from TRBV29-1 and TRBJ1-2; D may be TRBD1 (6 bases). The CDR3 has 13 amino acids. Trimming pared 3 bases from V and 3 bases from J, leaving 11 bases between. Looked up from germline, CDR1 is SQVTM and CDR2 is ANQGSEA. The CDR3 region is CSVDTGSYYGYTF. CDR3 sequence (DNA): TGCAGCGTTGATACAGGGAGCTACTATGGCTACACCTTC.

The chain has TRBV20-1 and TRBJ1-1, with D perhaps matching TRBD1 (6 bases). Per the germline V gene, CDR1 is DFQATT and CDR2 is SNEGSKA (reference sequence). CDR3 length: 14 residues. V lost 1 base, J lost 1 base, and 10 bases lay in between. CDR3 sequence: CSARVWDTNTEAFF. Here the CDR3 DNA reads TGCAGTGCTAGAGTTTGGGACACGAACACTGAAGCTTTCTTT.

Worth noting for this clonotype: A read error may produce the germline difference seen at one junction end. This chain links TRBV10-2 with TRBJ1-1, with TRBD1 identical over 7 bases. CDR1 and CDR2 (germline): WSHSY, SAAADI. The CDR3 is 13 amino acids. The CDR3 nucleotides are TGCGCCAGCAGGAGGGGGCTGAACACTGGAGCTTTCTTT. Translated, it gives CASRRGLNTGAFF.

The chain is built from TRBV5-8 and TRBJ1-5; 10 nucleotides align to TRBD1. With 2 bases clipped from V and 3 bases from J, the junction kept 5 bases outside the gene matches. Germline CDR1 is SGHTS and CDR2 is YDEGEE. The CDR3 has 16 amino acids. CDR3 region: CASSFSTGGYNQPQHF. Here the CDR3 DNA reads TGTGCCAGCAGCTTCTCGACAGGGGGCTACAATCAGCCCCAGCATTTT. The complete variable domain, with remaining parts taken from reference TRBV5-8 and TRBJ1-5, reads EAGVTQSPTHLIKTRGQQATLRCSPISGHTSVYWYQQALGLGLQFLLWYDEGEERNRGNFPPRFSGRQFPNYSSELNVNALELEDSALYLCASSFSTGGYNQPQHFGDGTRLSIL.

The V call is TRBV3-1, the J call TRBJ1-2; no reliable D call. Germline V lookup: CDR1 LGHDT, CDR2 YNNKEL (reference sequence). The CDR3 totals 13 residues. The V gene lost 0 bases and the J gene lost 8 bases, with 10 bases spanning the gap. CDR3 in amino acids: CASSQDELRGYTF. CDR3 nucleotide sequence: TGTGCCAGCAGCCAAGATGAGTTACGAGGCTACACCTTC.

This clonotype has only one observation. V usage is TRBV12-3 or TRBV12-4 and J usage is TRBJ1-5; D remains ambiguous. Deletions cut 7 bases from V and 4 bases from J, with 8 bases between. The CDR3 covers 12 residues. This CDR3 is CASIRANQPQHF. For the CDR3, the DNA is TGTGCCAGCATACGGGCGAATCAGCCCCAGCATTTT.

The rearrangement links TRBV18 to TRBJ2-7; the D gene is possibly TRBD2 (6 bases). There are 12 residues in the CDR3. Between the trimmed V and J ends, which lost 0 bases and 6 bases, there was a span of 6 bases. From germline, CDR1 is KGHSH and CDR2 LQKENI. This CDR3 is CASSPPTSEQYF. CDR3 bases: TGTGCCAGCTCACCACCGACTAGCGAGCAGTACTTC.

The chain couples TRBV2 to TRBJ2-7; either TRBD1 or TRBD2 may supply D (5 bases each). With 7 bases removed from V and 0 bases from J, the gap between germline ends came to 13 bases. Germline CDR1 is SNHLY and CDR2 is FYNNEI. The CDR3 loop spans 14 amino acids. The CDR3 spells CASNLGRSSYEQYF. The CDR3 DNA follows: TGTGCCAGCAACCTGGGACGGAGCTCCTACGAGCAGTACTTC.

J is TRBJ1-6 and V is TRBV7-2, with D unresolved. Trimming took off 5 bases at V and 2 bases at J, with 10 bases between the two ends. The CDR3 loop spans 15 amino acids. Germline V gives CDR1 SGHTA, CDR2 FQGNSA. This CDR3 reads CASSPARPYNSPLHF. CDR3 DNA sequence: TGTGCCAGCAGCCCCGCCAGGCCCTATAATTCACCCCTCCACTTT.

This clonotype was found once. Germline and junction disagree at one end, which may indicate a read error. This chain uses TRBV7-9 with TRBJ1-2; no clear D. CDR3 length: 15 amino acids. The germline CDR1 and CDR2 sequences are SEHNR and FQNEAQ (reference sequence). The CDR3 bases are TGCGCCAGCAGCCAAGTTGGCCTCCCCCTTCGGGGCTACACCTTC. Residues: CASSQVGLPLRGYTF.

This clonotype occurred many times. V gene TRBV7-2 combines with J gene TRBJ1-5, with a possible D match to TRBD1 (5 bases). Germline lookup yields CDR1 SGHTA and CDR2 FQGNSA. This CDR3 has 15 amino acids. V gave up 5 bases and J gave up 1 base, with 12 bases separating them. The CDR3 loop is CASSQGRRSNQPQHF. The CDR3 DNA sequence: TGTGCCAGCAGCCAGGGTCGGCGGAGCAATCAGCCCCAGCATTTT.

The table lists this clonotype with a few counts. This chain uses TRBV29-1 with TRBJ2-2, with D possibly being TRBD2 (5 bases). Trimming stripped 7 bases from V and 3 bases from J, with 15 bases between. CDR3 length: 14 residues. CDR1 and CDR2 from the germline V gene are SQVTM and ANQGSEA. CDR3 region: CSARRAADTGELFF. CDR3 in DNA: TGCAGCGCGAGGAGAGCAGCGGACACCGGGGAGCTGTTTTTT.

This clonotype has only a few counts. The V call is TRBV19, the J call TRBJ2-5, with D perhaps TRBD2 (5 bases). Looked up from germline, CDR1 is LNHDA and CDR2 is SQIVND (reference sequence). This CDR3 contains 12 residues. The V and J ends lost 10 bases and 5 bases respectively, with 14 bases between them. CDR3 sequence: CANPRERETQYF. DNA of the CDR3: TGTGCCAATCCCCGAGAGCGGGAGACCCAGTACTTC. The complete variable domain, with remaining parts taken from reference TRBV19 and TRBJ2-5, reads DGGITQSPKYLFRKEGQNVTLSCEQNLNHDAMYWYRQDPGQGLRLIYYSQIVNDFQKGDIAEGYSVSREKKESFPLTVTSAQKNPTAFYLCANPRERETQYFGPGTRLLVL.

The table lists this clonotype with a few counts. The CDR3 coding sequence is TGTGCCAGCAGCTTAGCCCGGGATCAGGACGAGCAGTACTTC. This translates into CASSLARDQDEQYF. The chain links TRBV7-2 to TRBJ2-7; D is possibly TRBD2 (5 bases). Germline V lookup: CDR1 SGHTA, CDR2 FQGNSA. The CDR3 is made up of 14 amino acids. Between the trimmed V and J ends, which lost 0 bases and 5 bases, there was a span of 11 bases. The full variable domain, its missing parts supplied by reference TRBV7-2 and TRBJ2-7, is GAGVSQSPSNKVTEKGKDVELRCDPISGHTALYWYRQSLGQGLEFLIYFQGNSAPDKSGLPSDRFSAERTGGSVSTLTIQRTQQEDSAVYLCASSLARDQDEQYFGPGTRLTVT.

The chain recombines TRBV7-2 with TRBJ1-1; weak D call: TRBD1 (5 bases). The CDR3 extends over 12 amino acids. Between the trimmed V and J ends, which lost 5 bases and 10 bases, there was a span of 14 bases. Germline V CDR1 and CDR2: SGHTA, FQGNSA. Here the CDR3 reads CASSTGLQGAFF. In nucleotides, the CDR3 is TGTGCCAGCAGCACCGGGCTGCAGGGAGCTTTCTTT.

This clonotype has a handful of counts. This chain uses TRBV15 with TRBJ1-3; the D is unclear. The CDR3 spans 16 residues. Germline V CDR1 and CDR2: LNHNV, YYDKDF (reference sequence). The V and J ends lost 0 bases and 14 bases respectively, with 23 bases between them. This CDR3 is CATSRDRGSSGNTVYF. The DNA for the CDR3 is TGTGCCACCAGCAGAGATCGTGGCAGCTCTGGAAACACTGTATATTTT.

The table lists this clonotype with a few counts. This chain joins TRBV5-6 and TRBJ2-5; D possibly corresponds to TRBD1 (6 bases). V lost 4 bases and J lost 4, with 11 bases in between. CDR1 and CDR2 (germline): SGHDT, YYEEEE. The CDR3 is made up of 13 amino acids. This CDR3 is CASSPTGLETQYF. The CDR3 bases are TGTGCCAGCAGCCCTACAGGGTTAGAGACCCAGTACTTC.

This clonotype was seen many times. The chain has TRBV7-2 and TRBJ2-5; D may be TRBD1 (5 bases). Germline V lookup: CDR1 SGHTA, CDR2 FQGNSA. The CDR3 has 14 residues. The V end was cut by 8 bases, the J end by 2 bases, with 15 bases between. In DNA, the CDR3 is TGTGCCAGCGGACAAGGACGGCCTCAAGAGACCCAGTACTTC. Residues: CASGQGRPQETQYF.

In this sample, this clonotype turned up a few times. The germline gene is not matched at one end of the junction; a read error may be the cause. The chain has TRBV10-2 and TRBJ1-2, with D perhaps matching TRBD1 (5 bases). The CDR3 contains 13 residues. In germline, CDR1 is WSHSY, CDR2 SAAADI. For the CDR3, the DNA is TGTGCCAGCAGTGAGGGACGGGTCTATGGCTACACCTTC. Amino acids: CASSEGRVYGYTF.

This clonotype was observed many times. This rearrangement joins TRBV19 to TRBJ1-5, with D tentatively TRBD1 (5 bases). The V end lost 1 base, the J end lost 7 bases, and 14 bases lay between the germline ends. The CDR3 length is 15 residues. Germline V gene data show CDR1 as LNHDA and CDR2 as SQIVND (reference sequence). CDR3 sequence: CASSIVAQGWQPQHF. CDR3 nucleotides: TGTGCCAGTAGTATAGTCGCCCAGGGCTGGCAGCCCCAGCATTTT. Supplemented by reference TRBV19 and TRBJ1-5, the full variable domain reads DGGITQSPKYLFRKEGQNVTLSCEQNLNHDAMYWYRQDPGQGLRLIYYSQIVNDFQKGDIAEGYSVSREKKESFPLTVTSAQKNPTAFYLCASSIVAQGWQPQHFGDGTRLSIL.

The chain carries TRBV6-5 and TRBJ2-7; 10 positions match TRBD1. V trimming: 6 bases; J trimming: 5 bases; junction bases outside the gene matches: 7. Germline V gene lookup returns CDR1 MNHEY and CDR2 SVGAGI. The CDR3 extends over 14 amino acids. CDR3 DNA: TGTGCCAGCAGCCTACGACAGGGGGCGGACGAGCAGTACTTC. The encoded protein is CASSLRQGADEQYF.

The chain uses TRBV6-4 and TRBJ2-3, with D possibly matching TRBD2 (5 bases). The CDR3 consists of 14 residues. CDR1 is MRHNA, CDR2 SNTAGT, per germline. Trimming shortened V by 4 bases and J by 0 bases, and 8 bases separated the two germline ends. CDR3: CASSVEASTDTQYF. CDR3 DNA sequence: TGTGCCAGCAGTGTGGAGGCTAGCACAGATACGCAGTATTTT.

This clonotype was detected ten times or more. The rearrangement uses TRBV6-1 and TRBJ1-1; D unresolved. Trimming removed 2 bases from V and 4 bases from J, with 11 bases in between. This CDR3 contains 14 residues. Germline V gives CDR1 MNHNS, CDR2 SASEGT. CDR3 residues: CASSELNTVTEAFF. DNA of the CDR3: TGTGCCAGCAGTGAATTGAATACTGTCACTGAAGCTTTCTTT.

This clonotype was recorded many times. The chain uses TRBV10-2 and TRBJ2-7, with 9 bases that match TRBD2. V dropped 9 bases and J dropped 2; count of bases not matched to a gene: 8. Germline V gene data show CDR1 as WSHSY and CDR2 as SAAADI. This CDR3 has 14 residues. CDR3 DNA sequence: TGCGCCAGTATGGGGACTAGCAGAACCTACGAGCAGTACTTC. Amino acid sequence: CASMGTSRTYEQYF.

This clonotype showed up many times. Relative to the germline gene, one junction end is altered; a read error may explain this. This rearrangement joins TRBV7-7 to TRBJ2-5, with a tentative D call TRBD2 (6 bases). The CDR3 spans 16 residues. Per the germline V gene, CDR1 is SSHAT and CDR2 is FNYEAQ (reference sequence). The CDR3 DNA follows: TGTGCTAGCAGCCCCGTTCTTCCGGGAGCGGGAGAGACCCAGTACTTC. Protein product: CASSPVLPGAGETQYF.

V gene TRBV7-2 combines with J gene TRBJ1-2; D is undetermined. The CDR3 has 14 amino acids. Trimming removed 5 bases from V and 1 base from J, with 11 bases in between. CDR1 and CDR2 (germline): SGHTA, FQGNSA. Here the CDR3 reads CASSPWTDNYGYTF. The CDR3 nucleotides read TGTGCCAGCAGCCCCTGGACGGATAACTATGGCTACACCTTC. Full variable domain (remainder filled in from reference TRBV7-2 and TRBJ1-2): GAGVSQSPSNKVTEKGKDVELRCDPISGHTALYWYRQSLGQGLEFLIYFQGNSAPDKSGLPSDRFSAERTGGSVSTLTIQRTQQEDSAVYLCASSPWTDNYGYTFGSGTRLTVV.

This clonotype was detected ten times or more. This chain links TRBV6-5 with TRBJ1-2, with D hard to call. The V and J ends lost 8 bases and 5 bases respectively, with 15 bases between them. Germline V gene lookup returns CDR1 MNHEY and CDR2 SVGAGI. The CDR3 spans 13 residues. The CDR3 here is CASAAVGYYGYTF. The CDR3 bases are TGTGCCAGCGCCGCTGTGGGCTATTATGGCTACACCTTC.

The chain links TRBV29-1 to TRBJ2-2; D remains unclear. Germline V gives CDR1 SQVTM, CDR2 ANQGSEA. The germline V and J ends were trimmed by 3 bases and 2 bases, with 7 bases remaining between them. The CDR3 runs 13 residues. CDR3 nucleotides: TGCAGCGTTGACAAGCAAAACACCGGGGAGCTGTTTTTT. Protein: CSVDKQNTGELFF.

The J gene is TRBJ2-2, the V gene TRBV2, with a possible D match to TRBD2 (5 bases). This CDR3 region has 14 residues. The V gene lost 7 bases and the J gene lost 5 bases, with 14 bases spanning the gap. Germline V lookup: CDR1 SNHLY, CDR2 FYNNEI. Here the CDR3 DNA reads TGTGCCAGCATAAGGTCGAGGGAAACCGGGGAGCTGTTTTTT. Protein: CASIRSRETGELFF.